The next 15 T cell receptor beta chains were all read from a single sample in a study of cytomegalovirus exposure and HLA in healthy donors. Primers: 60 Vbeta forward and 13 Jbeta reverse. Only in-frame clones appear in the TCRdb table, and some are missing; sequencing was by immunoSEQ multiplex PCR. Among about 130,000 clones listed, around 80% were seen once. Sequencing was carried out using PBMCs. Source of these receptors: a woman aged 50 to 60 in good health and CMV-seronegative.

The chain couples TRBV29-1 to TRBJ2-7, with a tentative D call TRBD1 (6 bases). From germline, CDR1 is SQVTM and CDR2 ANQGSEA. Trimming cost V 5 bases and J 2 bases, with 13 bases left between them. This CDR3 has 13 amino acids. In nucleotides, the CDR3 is TGCAGCGTTCTCGACAGGACCGCCTACGAGCAGTACTTC. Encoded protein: CSVLDRTAYEQYF.

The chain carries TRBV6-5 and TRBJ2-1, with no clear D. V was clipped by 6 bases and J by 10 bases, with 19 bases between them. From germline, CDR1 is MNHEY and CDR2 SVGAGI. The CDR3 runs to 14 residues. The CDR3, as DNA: TGTGCCAGCAGCGGCGTTAGCCCCCACACGGAGCAGTTCTTC. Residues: CASSGVSPHTEQFF.

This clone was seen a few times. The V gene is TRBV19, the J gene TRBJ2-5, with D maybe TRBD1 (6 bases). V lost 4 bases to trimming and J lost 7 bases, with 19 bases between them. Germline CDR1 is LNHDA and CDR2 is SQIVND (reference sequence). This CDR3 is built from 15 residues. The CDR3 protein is CASSTYGTMDATQYF. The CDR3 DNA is TGTGCCAGTAGTACCTACGGGACAATGGACGCGACCCAGTACTTC.

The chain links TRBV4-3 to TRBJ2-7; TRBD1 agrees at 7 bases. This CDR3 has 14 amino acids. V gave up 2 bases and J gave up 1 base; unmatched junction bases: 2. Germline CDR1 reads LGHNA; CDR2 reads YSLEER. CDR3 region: CASSQRQGSYEQYF. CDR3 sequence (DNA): TGCGCCAGCAGCCAACGACAGGGTTCCTACGAGCAGTACTTC.

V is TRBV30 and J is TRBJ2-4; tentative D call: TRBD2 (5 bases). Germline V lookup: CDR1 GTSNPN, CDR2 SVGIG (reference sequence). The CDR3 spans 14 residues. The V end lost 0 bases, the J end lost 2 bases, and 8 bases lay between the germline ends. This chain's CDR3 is CAWSVRGPKNIQYF. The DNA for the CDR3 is TGTGCCTGGAGTGTACGAGGGCCCAAAAACATTCAGTACTTC. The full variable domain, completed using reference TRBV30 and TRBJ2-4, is SQTIHQWPATLVQPVGSPLSLECTVEGTSNPNLYWYRQAAGRGLQLLFYSVGIGQISSEVPQNLSASRPQDRQFILSSKKLLLSDSGFYLCAWSVRGPKNIQYFGAGTRLSVL.

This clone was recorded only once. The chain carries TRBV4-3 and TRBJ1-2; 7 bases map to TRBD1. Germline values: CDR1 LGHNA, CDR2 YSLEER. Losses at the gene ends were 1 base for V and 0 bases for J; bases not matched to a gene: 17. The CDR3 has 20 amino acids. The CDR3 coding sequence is TGCGCCAGCAGCCAAGGAACGACAGGGAGGCGATCCGGTCCTAACTATGGCTACACCTTC. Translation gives CASSQGTTGRRSGPNYGYTF.

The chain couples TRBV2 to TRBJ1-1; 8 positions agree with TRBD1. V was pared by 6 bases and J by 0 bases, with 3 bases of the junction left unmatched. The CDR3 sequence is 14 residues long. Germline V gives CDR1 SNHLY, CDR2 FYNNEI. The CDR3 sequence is CASRPTGVNTEAFF. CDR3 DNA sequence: TGTGCCAGCAGGCCGACAGGGGTGAACACTGAAGCTTTCTTT.

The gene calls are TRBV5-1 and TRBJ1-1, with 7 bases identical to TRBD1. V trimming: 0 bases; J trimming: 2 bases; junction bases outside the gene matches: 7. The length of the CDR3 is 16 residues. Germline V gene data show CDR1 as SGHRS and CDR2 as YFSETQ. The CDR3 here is CASSLVGGSSNTEAFF. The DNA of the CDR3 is TGCGCCAGCAGCTTGGTAGGGGGCAGTTCCAACACTGAAGCTTTCTTT.

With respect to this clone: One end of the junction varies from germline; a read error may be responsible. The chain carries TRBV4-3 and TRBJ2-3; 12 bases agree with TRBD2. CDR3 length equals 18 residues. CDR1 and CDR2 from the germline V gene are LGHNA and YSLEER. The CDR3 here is CASSQAPGTSGSTDTQYF. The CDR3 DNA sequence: TGCGCCAGCAGTCAAGCCCCCGGGACTAGCGGGAGCACAGATACGCAGTATTTT.

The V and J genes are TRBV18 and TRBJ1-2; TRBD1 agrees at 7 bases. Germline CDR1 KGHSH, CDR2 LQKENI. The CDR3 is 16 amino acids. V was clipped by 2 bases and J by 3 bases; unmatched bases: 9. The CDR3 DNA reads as TGTGCCAGCTCACCAACCGGGACAGACAGTTACTATGGCTACACCTTC. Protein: CASSPTGTDSYYGYTF.

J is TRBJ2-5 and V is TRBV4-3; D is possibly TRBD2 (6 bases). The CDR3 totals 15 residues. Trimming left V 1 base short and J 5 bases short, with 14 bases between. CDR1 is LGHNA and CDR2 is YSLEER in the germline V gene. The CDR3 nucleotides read TGCGCCAGCAGCCAAGTAAAGGCTCGGGGGGAGACCCAGTACTTC. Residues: CASSQVKARGETQYF.

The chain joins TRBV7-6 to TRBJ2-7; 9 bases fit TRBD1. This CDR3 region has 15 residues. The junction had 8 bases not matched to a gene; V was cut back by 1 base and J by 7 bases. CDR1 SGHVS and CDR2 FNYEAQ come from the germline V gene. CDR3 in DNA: TGTGCCAGCAGCTTAGTGGGACAGGGCCTGGGGGAGCAGTACTTC. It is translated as CASSLVGQGLGEQYF.

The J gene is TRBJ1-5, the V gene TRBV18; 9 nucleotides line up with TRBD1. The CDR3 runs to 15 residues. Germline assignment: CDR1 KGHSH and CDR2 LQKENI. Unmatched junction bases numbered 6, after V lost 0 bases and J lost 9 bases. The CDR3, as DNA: TGTGCCAGCTCACCACCGACAGGGGGGCCCCGGCCCCAGCATTTT. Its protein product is CASSPPTGGPRPQHF.

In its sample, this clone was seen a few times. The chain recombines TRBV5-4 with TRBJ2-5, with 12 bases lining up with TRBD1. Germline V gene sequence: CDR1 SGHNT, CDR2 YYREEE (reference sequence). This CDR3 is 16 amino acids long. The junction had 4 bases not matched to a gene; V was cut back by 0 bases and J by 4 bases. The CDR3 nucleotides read TGTGCCAGCAGCTTGGGGGACAGGGGGCTCGGAGAGACCCAGTACTTC. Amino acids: CASSLGDRGLGETQYF.

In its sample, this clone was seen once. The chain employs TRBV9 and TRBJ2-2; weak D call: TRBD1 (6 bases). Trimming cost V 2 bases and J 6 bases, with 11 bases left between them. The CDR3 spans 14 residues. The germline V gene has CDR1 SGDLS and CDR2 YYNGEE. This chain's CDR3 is CASSVRTVAGELFF. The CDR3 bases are TGTGCCAGCAGCGTCCGGACAGTCGCCGGGGAGCTGTTTTTT.